This T cell receptor (beta chain) was retrieved from a study of shared clonotypes between healthy human individuals. A note on this clone: The antigen is undetermined.

Study donors comprised healthy, HIV-negative adults devoid of recent acute infection or vaccination. V shed 8 bases and J shed 2 bases, with 11 bases lying between them. Germline V gene lookup returns CDR1 MDHEN and CDR2 SYDVKM. The CDR3 spans 13 residues. Study-wide results and caveats: The study found about 5% of naive CD4 clonotypes shared across several donors. A generally larger estimated richness was seen in naive subsets than in memory subsets. In the sorted subsets, rarefaction showed sequencing was incomplete despite large depth.

Here immunoSEQ multiplex PCR was the method, and the copy in TCRdb shows in-frame clones only, minus some. The table shows roughly 380,000 clones, with 95% to 97% occurring only once. The chain uses TRBV28 and TRBJ2-3; no clear D. The sample comprised memory CD8+ T cells sorted from blood. Subset reported: CD45RO+ cells pooled with CCR7-negative TemRA cells. The TCR was taken from a man under 40 in good health. The CDR3 spells CASRPPATDTQYF. The CDR3 DNA follows: TGTGCCAGCCGTCCCCCAGCCACAGATACGCAGTATTTT.